The entry below describes one T cell receptor (beta chain). Time point given: newly diagnosed GD, antithyroid drugs for less than 3 months. PBMCs were the source of the RNA used for TCR sequencing. Assembly of TCR beta libraries relied on iRepertoire HTBI primers together with Arm-PCR of CDR3 regions. TCRdb redid the calling of the multiplex PCR reads with MiXCR, one entry per CDR3 protein. The sample lists a few hundred thousand distinct CDR3 sequences, about 18% occurring once. This sample is part of a study of regulatory T cells in long-lasting Graves disease. There are 12 residues in the CDR3. V lost 8 bases and J 5 bases, leaving 10 bases between the germline ends. Germline CDR1 is ENHRY and CDR2 is SYGVKD. These data were likewise used in another study, on T cells in Graves' hyperthyroidism and ophthalmopathy.

The sequence was obtained from a woman in her thirties with Graves disease. The material was peripheral blood mononuclear cells (PBMCs), obtained at new diagnosis, from a patient treated with antithyroid drugs. The rearrangement uses TRBV10-3 and TRBJ1-3, with unresolved D. CDR3 nucleotide sequence: TGTGCCATCGAGTCAGGCAGAAACACCATATATTTT. This translates into CAIESGRNTIYF.